These T cell receptor beta chains were read from a single sample in a study of cytomegalovirus exposure and HLA in healthy donors. Profiled with immunoSEQ multiplex PCR; TCRdb holds only in-frame clones, not every one. The sample's table shows around 210,000 clones. Sequenced: PBMCs. All receptors derive from a woman aged 25 to 39 in good health and CMV-seropositive. Both conserved end residues are part of each CDR3. D genes are given only for firm matches.

-,TRBV9,TRBJ1-2,TGTGCCAGCAGCGGGACGGGGAACTATGGCTACACCTTC,CASSGTGNYGYTF
-,TRBV14,TRBJ2-3,TGTGCCAGCAGAGTCCTTGCGCACTCGACGGGAGATACGCAGTATTTT,CASRVLAHSTGDTQYF
TRBD2,TRBV28,TRBJ2-7,TGTGCCAGCAGTTTATCCGCTAGCGGCTCCTACGAGCAGTACTTC,CASSLSASGSYEQYF
-,TRBV10-2,TRBJ2-2,TGCGCCAGCAGTGACCGGGAGATCTTCTTGGCGAACACCGGGGAGCTGTTTTTT,CASSDREIFLANTGELFF
TRBD1,TRBV6-1,TRBJ1-2,TGTGCCAGCAGTGAAGTTTACAGGGGAGACTATGGCTACACCTTC,CASSEVYRGDYGYTF
-,TRBV28,TRBJ1-3,TGTGCCAGCAGCGAGGGTCACACCATATATTTT,CASSEGHTIYF
-,TRBV6-1,TRBJ2-7,TGTGCCAGCAGAGGAGAGGCAATTTCCTACGAGCAGTACTTC,CASRGEAISYEQYF
TRBD2,TRBV4-3,TRBJ2-3,TGCGCCAGCAGCCTGCATGGACTAGCGGGAGTATCAGATACGCAGTATTTT,CASSLHGLAGVSDTQYF
TRBD1,TRBV6-5,TRBJ2-7,TGTGCCAGCAGTTATGACAGGGAATTCGAGCAGTACTTC,CASSYDREFEQYF
-,TRBV28,TRBJ2-7,TGTGCCAGCACCTTTAAAATTGGGGGCCCCTCTTGGTACGAGCAGTACTTC,CASTFKIGGPSWYEQYF
-,TRBV4-3,TRBJ2-1,TGCGCCAGCAGCCAATCGCGTTACAATGAGCAGTTCTTC,CASSQSRYNEQFF
TRBD1,TRBV5-6,TRBJ1-1,TGTGCCAGCAGCCAACCGACAGGGGACACTGAAGCTTTCTTT,CASSQPTGDTEAFF
-,TRBV28,TRBJ2-5,TGTGCCAGCAGCCCCTGGGCAGGTCAAGAGACCCAGTACTTC,CASSPWAGQETQYF
-,TRBV7-9,TRBJ2-5,TGTGCCAGCAGCCCAGGGCCCCAAGAGACCCAGTACTTC,CASSPGPQETQYF
TRBD1,TRBV6-5,TRBJ1-2,TGTGCCAGCAGTTTCTACAGGGGAGCTAACTATGGCTACACCTTC,CASSFYRGANYGYTF
TRBD1,TRBV6-1,TRBJ1-4,TGTGCCAGCGGACCTCGGGACAGAGAAAATGAAAAACTGTTTTTT,CASGPRDRENEKLFF
TRBD1,TRBV10-3,TRBJ1-1,TGTGCCATCAGGCCGGGACAGGGTGACACTGAAGCTTTCTTT,CAIRPGQGDTEAFF
TRBD2,TRBV5-4,TRBJ2-7,TGTGCCAGCAGCTTGGGTGGCGGGAGTTACGAGCAGTACTTC,CASSLGGGSYEQYF
-,TRBV19,TRBJ1-1,TGTGCCAGTAGTACTTCGGGACAATGGAACACTGAAGCTTTCTTT,CASSTSGQWNTEAFF
TRBD2,TRBV5-1,TRBJ2-3,TGCGCCAGCAGCCGGACTAGCGGGAGTCAGGACCCAGATACGCAGTATTTT,CASSRTSGSQDPDTQYF
-,TRBV6-5,TRBJ2-7,TGTGCCAGCAGTTACTCCATTTCAGGCTCCTACGAGCAGTACTTC,CASSYSISGSYEQYF